The 27 T cell receptor beta chains below come from one sample, sequenced in a study of beta chain features in type 1 diabetes. Broader study findings: Shorter TCRB CDR3s, moderately but significantly so, marked every one of the four CD4+ subsets in Type 1 diabetes patients.

What was sequenced were expressed TCRB transcripts, since all of the isolated RNA had been reverse transcribed. Data came from immunoSEQ multiplex PCR; TCRdb stores just in-frame clones and leaves some out. The sample contains 600,000 to 700,000 clones, 9.5% to 15% of which appear only once. Their antigen targets remain unknown. The sample comprised naive CD4+ T cells from blood. The receptors originated from a man aged 25 to 45 with type 1 diabetes.

A few counts support this clone. The V and J genes are TRBV9 and TRBJ2-3, with D possibly called TRBD1 or TRBD2 (6 bases each). Trimming shortened V by 2 bases and J by 2 bases, and 21 bases separated the two germline ends. Germline V gene lookup returns CDR1 SGDLS and CDR2 YYNGEE. The CDR3 totals 18 residues. The CDR3 loop reads CASSVTTGAPQFTDTQYF. In nucleotides, the CDR3 is TGTGCCAGCAGCGTGACAACGGGGGCACCACAATTCACAGATACGCAGTATTTT.

This clone was detected only a few times. The chain links TRBV14 to TRBJ2-7; 7 nucleotides line up with TRBD1. In germline, CDR1 is SGHDN, CDR2 FVKESK. The V segment lost 4 bases and the J segment 5 bases; nucleotides outside the gene matches: 11. This CDR3 is built from 15 residues. Here the CDR3 reads CASSPLTGSKNEQYF. Here the CDR3 DNA reads TGTGCCAGCAGCCCTTTGACAGGGTCGAAGAACGAGCAGTACTTC.

This clone showed up just a few times. CDR3 loop: CASSVGGNEQFF. The CDR3 DNA follows: TGTGCCAGCAGTGTCGGGGGGAATGAGCAGTTCTTC. The rearrangement links TRBV2 to TRBJ2-1; 7 nucleotides align to TRBD2. Germline CDR1 SNHLY, CDR2 FYNNEI. With 4 bases clipped from V and 7 bases from J, the junction kept 1 base outside the gene matches. The CDR3 is 12 residues long. Full variable domain (missing parts from reference TRBV2 and TRBJ2-1): EPEVTQTPSHQVTQMGQEVILRCVPISNHLYFYWYRQILGQKVEFLVSFYNNEISEKSEIFDDQFSVERPDGSNFTLKIRSTKLEDSAMYFCASSVGGNEQFFGPGTRLTVL.

This clone was counted between two and nine times. The chain joins TRBV7-2 to TRBJ2-1; TRBD1 is a possible D gene (5 bases). CDR3 length equals 14 residues. Trimming removed 5 bases from V and 1 base from J, with 9 bases in between. The V gene's germline CDR1 is SGHTA and CDR2 FQGNSA. The CDR3 DNA sequence: TGTGCCAGCAGCCCGACAGTTTCCTACAATGAGCAGTTCTTC. Translation gives CASSPTVSYNEQFF.

This clone was seen a few times. The V and J genes are TRBV2 and TRBJ2-2; D is uncertain. This CDR3 contains 15 residues. CDR1 is SNHLY and CDR2 is FYNNEI in the germline V gene. With 4 bases removed from V and 0 bases from J, the gap between germline ends came to 9 bases. The CDR3 protein is CASSVDFANTGELFF. CDR3 sequence (DNA): TGTGCCAGCAGTGTCGACTTTGCGAACACCGGGGAGCTGTTTTTT.

This clone was seen more than once but under ten times. This rearrangement joins TRBV10-3 to TRBJ2-3; weak D call: TRBD1 (6 bases). V gave up 6 bases and J gave up 2 bases, with 12 bases separating them. The CDR3 contains 14 residues. Germline CDR1 reads ENHRY; CDR2 reads SYGVKD. The CDR3 spells CAIRTTGYTDTQYF. CDR3 in DNA: TGTGCCATCAGAACGACAGGTTACACAGATACGCAGTATTTT.

This chain links TRBV10-3 with TRBJ2-1; TRBD1 matches 8 bases. The germline V gene encodes CDR1 ENHRY and CDR2 SYGVKD. This CDR3 comprises 13 residues. Losses at the gene ends were 1 base for V and 10 bases for J; bases not matched to a gene: 3. In DNA, the CDR3 is TGTGCCATCAGTGAGTTAGACAGGGGCGAGCAGTTCTTC. Its translation is CAISELDRGEQFF.

This chain links TRBV11-2 with TRBJ1-6, with 8 bases identical to TRBD1. CDR1 and CDR2 from the germline V gene are SGHAT and FQNNGV. The CDR3 has 15 residues. The V segment lost 5 bases and the J segment 5 bases; nucleotides outside the gene matches: 5. In nucleotides, the CDR3 is TGTGCCAGCAGCACGCACAGGGGGGATAATTCACCCCTCCACTTT. It specifies CASSTHRGDNSPLHF.

This chain joins TRBV11-3 and TRBJ2-5, with 8 bases identical to TRBD1. The CDR3 loop spans 13 amino acids. Germline CDR1 and CDR2: SGHNT and YENEEA. The trim removed 4 bases at V and 7 bases at J, leaving 5 bases unmatched. For the CDR3, the DNA is TGTGCCAGCAGCTGGGACAGGATGGGGACCCAGTACTTC. Translating it yields CASSWDRMGTQYF.

This clone has at least ten counts. This rearrangement joins TRBV28 to TRBJ2-6; no firm D call. CDR3 length equals 15 residues. Germline V gene lookup returns CDR1 MDHEN and CDR2 SYDVKM. V gave up 0 bases and J gave up 2 bases, with 5 bases separating them. CDR3 protein: CASSLWGTGANVLTF. CDR3 in DNA: TGTGCCAGCAGTTTATGGGGTACTGGGGCCAACGTCCTGACTTTC.

In the case of this clone: Other DNA sequences in the sample encode the same CDR3. V gene TRBV13 combines with J gene TRBJ2-7, with a tentative D call TRBD1 (6 bases). This CDR3 is built from 16 residues. CDR1 and CDR2 (germline): PRHDT, FYEKMQ (reference sequence). V shed 0 bases and J shed 4 bases, with 16 bases lying between them. The CDR3 DNA sequence: TGTGCCAGCAGCTTAGGGGGGTCAGGGGAACCTTACGAGCAGTACTTC. Its protein is CASSLGGSGEPYEQYF.

This clone was detected a few times. J is TRBJ1-1 and V is TRBV6-5; possibly TRBD1 for D (5 bases). V lost 6 bases and J 5 bases, leaving 13 bases between the germline ends. This CDR3 has 13 residues. Germline CDR1 and CDR2: MNHEY and SVGAGI. CDR3: CASRGEGRTEAFF. The CDR3 DNA reads TGTGCCAGCAGAGGAGAGGGACGGACTGAAGCTTTCTTT.

The chain joins TRBV29-1 to TRBJ2-5, with 10 bases identical to TRBD2. The junction had 10 bases not matched to a gene; V was cut back by 7 bases and J by 5 bases. In germline, CDR1 is SQVTM, CDR2 ANQGSEA. CDR3 length: 14 residues. CDR3 DNA: TGCAGCGGAGCTCGTACTAGCGGGGTGGAGACCCAGTACTTC. It yields the protein CSGARTSGVETQYF.

This sequence joins TRBV7-2 and TRBJ1-1; D uncertain. Germline V gene sequence: CDR1 SGHTA, CDR2 FQGNSA. CDR3 length: 14 residues. V was cut by 3 bases and J by 1 base, with 9 bases left in between. The CDR3 DNA follows: TGTGCCAGCAGCTTCGGTCCGTCGAACACTGAAGCTTTCTTT. Amino acid sequence: CASSFGPSNTEAFF.

This clone was recorded a few times. This sequence joins TRBV6-6 and TRBJ2-7; maybe TRBD2 (6 bases). The CDR3 spans 13 residues. CDR1 and CDR2 (germline): MNHNY, SVGAGI (reference sequence). The V gene lost 6 bases and the J gene lost 3 bases, with 12 bases spanning the gap. CDR3 nucleotides: TGTGCCAGCAGACTCGACGGGAGCTACGAGCAGTACTTC. Its protein product is CASRLDGSYEQYF.

This clone turned up a few times. CDR3 region: CASSNPGRGPDTQYF. Here the CDR3 DNA reads TGTGCCAGCTCTAATCCCGGGCGGGGGCCAGATACGCAGTATTTT. The chain employs TRBV28 and TRBJ2-3, with D tentatively TRBD2 (7 bases). Trimming took off 8 bases at V and 4 bases at J, with 19 bases between the two ends. CDR3 length equals 15 residues. Looked up from germline, CDR1 is MDHEN and CDR2 is SYDVKM.

The table lists this clone with a few counts. The chain combines TRBV19 with TRBJ2-7; 10 nucleotides agree with TRBD2. This CDR3 is 15 amino acids long. V dropped 3 bases and J dropped 0; count of bases not matched to a gene: 2. The germline gives CDR1 LNHDA, CDR2 SQIVND (reference sequence). For the CDR3, the DNA is TGTGCCAGTAGTATTAGCGGGGGGCACTCCTACGAGCAGTACTTC. This gives the protein CASSISGGHSYEQYF.

This chain links TRBV2 with TRBJ2-1; D is undetermined. V lost 5 bases to trimming and J lost 0 bases, with 8 bases between them. The CDR3 runs 14 residues. CDR1 and CDR2 from the germline V gene are SNHLY and FYNNEI. CDR3 sequence (DNA): TGTGCCAGCAGTACGCGTAGCTCCTACAATGAGCAGTTCTTC. This encodes CASSTRSSYNEQFF.

This chain uses TRBV19 with TRBJ2-5; no reliable D call. Trimming pared 11 bases from V and 5 bases from J, leaving 12 bases between. CDR3 size: 11 residues. Germline V gene lookup returns CDR1 LNHDA and CDR2 SQIVND (reference sequence). The CDR3 sequence is CAGSTGETQYF. The CDR3 DNA sequence: TGTGCCGGCTCGACTGGGGAGACCCAGTACTTC.

The V call is TRBV10-3, the J call TRBJ2-3; the D is unclear. CDR1 ENHRY and CDR2 SYGVKD come from the germline V gene. The CDR3 totals 12 residues. Trimming shortened V by 2 bases and J by 6 bases, and 6 bases separated the two germline ends. The CDR3 sequence is CAISEMADTQYF. The CDR3 DNA reads as TGTGCCATCAGTGAGATGGCGGATACGCAGTATTTT.

This clone was seen only a few times. V usage is TRBV4-3 and J usage is TRBJ1-5; D is undetermined. Germline CDR1 is LGHNA and CDR2 is YSLEER. The CDR3 is 17 amino acids. V was clipped by 4 bases and J by 4 bases, with 20 bases between them. The CDR3 coding sequence is TGCGCCAGCAGCCTATCCTATTTGGAAGGGTGGAATCAGCCCCAGCATTTT. It specifies CASSLSYLEGWNQPQHF.

The chain has TRBV14 and TRBJ2-3, with 10 bases matching TRBD2. The CDR3 contains 21 residues. Per the germline V gene, CDR1 is SGHDN and CDR2 is FVKESK. V was clipped by 2 bases and J by 3 bases; unmatched bases: 20. The chain's CDR3 is CASSQKHRLAGLFTRTDTQYF. The DNA for the CDR3 is TGTGCCAGCAGCCAAAAACACAGACTAGCGGGTCTGTTCACAAGGACAGATACGCAGTATTTT.

CDR3 sequence reads: CASSAGQSYEQYF. DNA for the CDR3: TGCGCCAGCAGCGCCGGACAGTCCTACGAGCAGTACTTC. The chain recombines TRBV5-1 with TRBJ2-7; maybe TRBD1 (6 bases). V was trimmed by 4 bases and J by 1 base, leaving 9 bases between them. This CDR3 comprises 13 residues. Germline V gene lookup returns CDR1 SGHRS and CDR2 YFSETQ.

This clone has more than one count but fewer than ten. The chain couples TRBV6-5 to TRBJ2-5; D remains ambiguous. V was clipped by 0 bases and J by 5 bases, with 4 bases between them. Germline V gene lookup returns CDR1 MNHEY and CDR2 SVGAGI. The CDR3 length is 12 residues. CDR3 DNA: TGTGCCAGCAGTTACTCGTCGGAGACCCAGTACTTC. Amino acids: CASSYSSETQYF.

This clone was detected a few times. The chain recombines TRBV11-2 with TRBJ2-2; D might be TRBD1 (6 bases). The CDR3 is 15 amino acids. V was cut by 2 bases and J by 6 bases, with 13 bases left in between. The germline gives CDR1 SGHAT, CDR2 FQNNGV. This chain's CDR3 is CASSLQGIGPGELFF. The CDR3 nucleotides are TGTGCCAGCAGCTTACAGGGGATAGGTCCCGGGGAGCTGTTTTTT.

This rearrangement joins TRBV28 to TRBJ2-2; no firm D call. This CDR3 is built from 12 residues. The germline V gene has CDR1 MDHEN and CDR2 SYDVKM. V was shortened by 6 bases and J by 3 bases, with 5 bases between the two germline ends. The CDR3 loop reads CASRRDTGELFF. The CDR3 DNA reads TGTGCCAGCAGACGGGACACCGGGGAGCTGTTTTTT.

As concerns this clone: This same CDR3 is encoded by further DNA sequences in the sample. This chain links TRBV7-2 with TRBJ2-3, with no clear D. V shed 4 bases and J shed 3 bases, with 8 bases lying between them. Germline-derived CDR1 and CDR2 are SGHTA and FQGNSA. This CDR3 spans 13 amino acids. The CDR3 DNA reads as TGTGCCAGCAGCTCCAGTCGGACAGATACGCAGTATTTT. It translates to CASSSSRTDTQYF.